The 32 T cell receptor beta chains below come from one sample, sequenced in a study of CD8+ T cells in alopecia areata. As for treatment: oral pan-JAK inhibitor, 5-10 mg twice daily. Reverse transcribed after extraction, RNA yielded cDNA as the sequencing template. Clones were read by immunoSEQ multiplex PCR, and TCRdb kept only the in-frame ones, dropping some. The table includes about 210,000 clones, roughly 40% detected once. Specimen: CD4+ T cells sorted from blood, collected at approximately week 36, from a patient treated with tofacitinib. These receptors were obtained from a human donor with alopecia areata.

The chain has TRBV25-1 and TRBJ2-1; TRBD1 matches 10 bases. CDR3 size: 14 residues. CDR1 is MGHDK, CDR2 SYGVNS, per germline. J lost 6 bases, V lost 8 bases, and 7 bases had no gene match. In DNA form, the CDR3 reads TGTGCCAGCGGCGGACAGGGGGTATCCAATGAGCAGTTCTTC. Its translation is CASGGQGVSNEQFF.

This clone occurred a few times. The chain carries TRBV11-2 and TRBJ2-1; 7 bases line up with TRBD1. The germline CDR1 and CDR2 sequences are SGHAT and FQNNGV. Trimming at V came to 1 base and at J to 4 bases, leaving 4 bases not matched to a gene. CDR3 size: 15 residues. This CDR3 reads CASSLGQGQYNEQFF. The DNA of the CDR3 is TGTGCCAGCAGCTTAGGACAGGGCCAGTACAATGAGCAGTTCTTC.

The V and J genes are TRBV23-1 and TRBJ2-7; 7 bases match TRBD2. TRBV23-1 is treated as an ORF (open reading frame) with a function not yet certain. The V gene end was trimmed by 2 bases and the J gene end by 3 bases; junction bases not matched to a gene: 7. The CDR3 is 15 residues long. CDR3 in amino acids: CASSQTSALGYEQYF. CDR3 sequence (DNA): TGCGCCAGCAGTCAAACTAGCGCCCTCGGCTACGAGCAGTACTTC.

The chain combines TRBV2 with TRBJ2-2; D unclear. CDR1 SNHLY and CDR2 FYNNEI come from the germline V gene. The CDR3 is made up of 16 amino acids. V was pared by 6 bases and J by 2 bases, with 16 bases between. The CDR3 DNA reads TGTGCCAGCAGCGAATCAGGACCTAGTAACACCGGGGAGCTGTTTTTT. Its protein is CASSESGPSNTGELFF. Full variable domain (outside the CDR3, taken from reference TRBV2 and TRBJ2-2): EPEVTQTPSHQVTQMGQEVILRCVPISNHLYFYWYRQILGQKVEFLVSFYNNEISEKSEIFDDQFSVERPDGSNFTLKIRSTKLEDSAMYFCASSESGPSNTGELFFGEGSRLTVL.

This clone was picked up many times. The chain links TRBV6-5 to TRBJ1-2; D remains unclear. V was clipped by 6 bases and J by 1 base, with 15 bases between them. Germline CDR1 is MNHEY and CDR2 is SVGAGI. CDR3 length equals 15 residues. In DNA, the CDR3 is TGTGCCAGCAGCTTAAGTCCTCGGAGTAACTATGGCTACACCTTC. Translated: CASSLSPRSNYGYTF.

The sample holds a few counts of this clone. The V gene is TRBV5-1, the J gene TRBJ1-5; the D gene is possibly TRBD1 (5 bases). Trimming removed 2 bases at V and 1 base at J, with 19 bases between. Germline loops: CDR1 SGHRS, CDR2 YFSETQ. This CDR3 is built from 18 residues. CDR3 amino acids: CASSFPPTGGRSNQPQHF. DNA of the CDR3: TGCGCCAGCAGCTTCCCGCCCACGGGGGGTCGGAGCAATCAGCCCCAGCATTTT.

V gene TRBV7-9 combines with J gene TRBJ2-7, with a weak D call TRBD1 (5 bases). This CDR3 spans 13 amino acids. Germline CDR1 and CDR2: SEHNR and FQNEAQ (reference sequence). Trimming shortened V by 5 bases and J by 0 bases, and 8 bases separated the two germline ends. The CDR3 region is CASSDSYSYEQYF. The CDR3 DNA reads TGTGCCAGCAGCGACAGTTACTCCTACGAGCAGTACTTC.

The chain couples TRBV2 to TRBJ1-2; D gene ambiguous. Germline V gene sequence: CDR1 SNHLY, CDR2 FYNNEI. The length of the CDR3 is 15 residues. Trimming cost V 5 bases and J 1 base, with 14 bases left between them. CDR3 sequence (DNA): TGTGCCAGCAGTAGTAGTAGAAGTAGTAACTATGGCTACACCTTC. This encodes CASSSSRSSNYGYTF.

This clone showed up just a few times. The chain couples TRBV7-3 to TRBJ1-1; D gene uncertain. V was cut by 2 bases and J by 1 base, with 5 bases left in between. The CDR3 sequence is 13 residues long. Germline-derived CDR1 and CDR2 are SGHTA and FQGTGA. Here the CDR3 reads CASSLWENTEAFF. DNA of the CDR3: TGTGCCAGCAGCTTATGGGAGAACACTGAAGCTTTCTTT. Full variable domain (outside the CDR3, taken from reference TRBV7-3 and TRBJ1-1): GAGVSQTPSNKVTEKGKYVELRCDPISGHTALYWYRQSLGQGPEFLIYFQGTGAADDSGLPNDRFFAVRPEGSVSTLKIQRTERGDSAVYLCASSLWENTEAFFGQGTRLTVV.

CDR3 DNA: TGTGCCAGCACCTCAGATTTGAACACTGAAGCTTTCTTT. This codes for CASTSDLNTEAFF. The V and J genes are TRBV18 and TRBJ1-1; the D is unclear. The CDR3 sequence is 13 residues long. Germline CDR1 KGHSH, CDR2 LQKENI. V lost 8 bases to trimming and J lost 0 bases, with 10 bases between them.

This rearrangement joins TRBV29-1 to TRBJ2-4; 11 nucleotides align to TRBD2. With V trimmed by 6 bases and J by 6 bases, 13 bases remained unmatched. Germline-derived CDR1 and CDR2 are SQVTM and ANQGSEA. The CDR3 runs to 16 residues. CDR3: CSVADLAGGRGNIQYF. DNA for the CDR3: TGCAGCGTCGCGGATTTAGCGGGAGGGCGGGGAAACATTCAGTACTTC.

The rearrangement links TRBV6-5 to TRBJ1-5; D is unresolved. Germline lookup yields CDR1 MNHEY and CDR2 SVGAGI. Trimming pared 5 bases from V and 7 bases from J, leaving 12 bases between. The CDR3 sequence is 13 residues long. This CDR3 reads CASSANRQQPQHF. CDR3 in DNA: TGTGCCAGCAGTGCAAACCGCCAACAGCCCCAGCATTTT.

This chain connects TRBV7-9 to TRBJ2-1; a possible D gene is TRBD2 (6 bases). V lost 3 bases to trimming and J lost 5 bases, with 17 bases between them. Germline loops: CDR1 SEHNR, CDR2 FQNEAQ (reference sequence). The CDR3 consists of 16 residues. The CDR3 DNA sequence: TGTGCCAGCAGCTTGCGGGGTTCGTCCGTCCACAATGAGCAGTTCTTC. This sequence encodes CASSLRGSSVHNEQFF.

The chain carries TRBV15 and TRBJ2-7; 10 bases are shared with TRBD1. Looked up from germline, CDR1 is LNHNV and CDR2 is YYDKDF (reference sequence). V was clipped by 0 bases and J by 0 bases; unmatched bases: 5. This CDR3 is 17 amino acids long. DNA of the CDR3: TGTGCCACCAGCAGAGAAGGGACAGGGGCCTTCTCCTACGAGCAGTACTTC. This gives the protein CATSREGTGAFSYEQYF.

The chain uses TRBV29-1 and TRBJ2-5, with D perhaps being TRBD1 or TRBD2 (5 bases each). The CDR3 length is 12 residues. Deletions cut 7 bases from V and 4 bases from J, with 13 bases between. Looked up from germline, CDR1 is SQVTM and CDR2 is ANQGSEA. This CDR3 reads CSGGELRETQYF. Here the CDR3 DNA reads TGCAGCGGAGGGGAACTCCGAGAGACCCAGTACTTC.

Many counts were recorded for this clone. V gene TRBV28 combines with J gene TRBJ1-2, with TRBD1 as a possible D gene (5 bases). Germline V gives CDR1 MDHEN, CDR2 SYDVKM. V shed 2 bases and J shed 4 bases, with 14 bases lying between them. The CDR3 runs 15 residues. The CDR3 coding sequence is TGTGCCAGCAGTTTAACCCCCCGGGGCGCCTATGGCTACACCTTC. This encodes CASSLTPRGAYGYTF.

The chain recombines TRBV29-1 with TRBJ2-2, with 9 bases aligning to TRBD1. The V segment lost 7 bases and the J segment 5 bases; nucleotides outside the gene matches: 8. The germline V gene has CDR1 SQVTM and CDR2 ANQGSEA. The CDR3 has 14 residues. The CDR3: CSASGQGTTGELFF. The CDR3 DNA reads TGCAGCGCCTCCGGACAGGGGACAACCGGGGAGCTGTTTTTT.

The chain links TRBV4-1 to TRBJ2-4, with D maybe TRBD1 (5 bases). Per the germline V gene, CDR1 is MGHRA and CDR2 is YSYEKL. CDR3 length: 15 amino acids. Trimming shortened V by 0 bases and J by 5 bases, and 11 bases separated the two germline ends. The CDR3 DNA follows: TGCGCCAGCAGCCAAGATGCACAGGTAGAAAACATTCAGTACTTC. This encodes CASSQDAQVENIQYF.

This clone has a handful of counts. The rearrangement joins TRBV14 to TRBJ2-7; D gene uncertain. Trimming took off 3 bases at V and 0 bases at J, with 9 bases between the two ends. This CDR3 region has 14 residues. CDR1 is SGHDN and CDR2 is FVKESK in the germline V gene. The CDR3 DNA follows: TGTGCCAGCAGCCAGGTCCTCAGCTCCTACGAGCAGTACTTC. It translates to CASSQVLSSYEQYF.

CDR3 amino acids: CATKRYGNQPQHF. Written as DNA, the CDR3 is TGCGCCACTAAGAGGTACGGGAATCAGCCCCAGCATTTT. The rearrangement uses TRBV23-1 and TRBJ1-5; D call uncertain. TRBV23-1 is an ORF, with its function uncertain. V lost 10 bases to trimming and J lost 4 bases, with 14 bases between them. The CDR3 spans 13 residues.

This chain joins TRBV7-2 and TRBJ1-5; 8 bases fit TRBD1. The germline V gene encodes CDR1 SGHTA and CDR2 FQGNSA. V trimming: 0 bases; J trimming: 5 bases; junction bases outside the gene matches: 3. The CDR3 has 15 residues. The CDR3 DNA follows: TGTGCCAGCAGCTTAGCAGCAGGGGGCGATCAGCCCCAGCATTTT. Translation gives CASSLAAGGDQPQHF.

The chain has TRBV30 and TRBJ1-1; no reliable D call. Trimming took off 4 bases at V and 3 bases at J, with 12 bases between the two ends. Germline assignment: CDR1 GTSNPN and CDR2 SVGIG (reference sequence). The CDR3 covers 13 residues. The CDR3 coding sequence is TGTGCCTGGACGAATGCCGGGGACACTGAAGCTTTCTTT. Protein sequence: CAWTNAGDTEAFF.

The DNA of the CDR3 is TGTGCCTGGAGTCCCGATAAAAGGACATACAGCTCCTACGAGCAGTACTTC. This encodes CAWSPDKRTYSSYEQYF. This chain uses TRBV30 with TRBJ2-7, with TRBD1 as a possible D gene (5 bases). Deletions cut 2 bases from V and 0 bases from J, with 20 bases between. Germline-derived CDR1 and CDR2 are GTSNPN and SVGIG (reference sequence). This CDR3 spans 17 amino acids.

This clone appeared a single time. This chain links TRBV4-1 with TRBJ2-7; D is ambiguous. Germline V gene data show CDR1 as MGHRA and CDR2 as YSYEKL. Trimming shortened V by 4 bases and J by 5 bases, and 6 bases separated the two germline ends. CDR3 length: 11 residues. CDR3 region: CASSPPHEQYF. The DNA of the CDR3 is TGCGCCAGCAGCCCCCCCCACGAGCAGTACTTC.

The V and J genes are TRBV28 and TRBJ1-5, with no clear D. CDR3 length: 11 amino acids. V was trimmed by 6 bases and J by 7 bases, leaving 7 bases between them. Germline V CDR1 and CDR2: MDHEN, SYDVKM. CDR3 in amino acids: CASSGIQPQHF. CDR3 nucleotides: TGTGCCAGCAGCGGCATCCAGCCCCAGCATTTT.

About this clone itself: At one of its ends the junction is not consistent with the germline gene, which may arise from a read error. The rearrangement joins TRBV7-7 to TRBJ2-3; D is undetermined. The germline CDR1 and CDR2 sequences are SSHAT and FNYEAQ (reference sequence). CDR3 length: 17 residues. This chain's CDR3 is CASSLAVGRSPTDTQYF. The CDR3 nucleotides read TGTGCTAGCAGCTTAGCAGTTGGAAGGTCGCCCACAGATACGCAGTATTTT.

This chain uses TRBV19 with TRBJ2-2, with D hard to call. The germline CDR1 and CDR2 sequences are LNHDA and SQIVND (reference sequence). The CDR3 sequence is 12 residues long. V dropped 3 bases and J dropped 13 bases, with 12 bases sitting between them. CDR3: CASSIGLSWLFF. The CDR3 bases are TGTGCCAGTAGTATCGGGTTGTCGTGGCTGTTTTTT.

This clone was observed a handful of times. The V and J genes are TRBV19 and TRBJ2-4; tentatively, D is TRBD1 (5 bases). Deletions cut 3 bases from V and 0 bases from J, with 18 bases between. The CDR3 sequence is 18 residues long. Germline lookup yields CDR1 LNHDA and CDR2 SQIVND (reference sequence). CDR3 region: CASSIAGFQGGAKNIQYF. The CDR3 DNA sequence: TGTGCCAGTAGTATTGCAGGCTTTCAGGGCGGAGCCAAAAACATTCAGTACTTC.

This sequence joins TRBV5-4 and TRBJ2-3, with TRBD2 matching over 8 bases. Germline assignment: CDR1 SGHNT and CDR2 YYREEE (reference sequence). V shed 0 bases and J 7 bases; nucleotides not matched to a gene: 4. This CDR3 has 14 amino acids. The CDR3 loop reads CASSLAGLGNTQYF. The CDR3 DNA follows: TGTGCCAGCAGCTTGGCGGGACTAGGAAATACGCAGTATTTT. Variable domain in full (rest from reference TRBV5-4 and TRBJ2-3): ETGVTQSPTHLIKTRGQQVTLRCSSQSGHNTVSWYQQALGQGPQFIFQYYREEENGRGNFPPRFSGLQFPNYSSELNVNALELDDSALYLCASSLAGLGNTQYFGPGTRLTVL.

This clone was observed a handful of times. The chain is built from TRBV29-1 and TRBJ1-2; D may be TRBD1 (5 bases). V shed 7 bases and J shed 0 bases, with 12 bases lying between them. The CDR3 has 13 residues. Germline CDR1 SQVTM, CDR2 ANQGSEA. The CDR3, as DNA: TGCAGCGCAAGGGACGGAGCTAACTATGGCTACACCTTC. Its protein is CSARDGANYGYTF.

The chain is built from TRBV18 and TRBJ2-1, with D perhaps TRBD2 (6 bases). This CDR3 comprises 13 residues. V gave up 4 bases and J gave up 8 bases, with 12 bases separating them. The germline V gene has CDR1 KGHSH and CDR2 LQKENI. The CDR3 nucleotides are TGTGCCAGCTCACGGCGGGGTACAGATGAGCAGTTCTTC. Translating gives CASSRRGTDEQFF. Together with reference TRBV18 and TRBJ2-1, the CDR3 gives the full variable domain: NAGVMQNPRHLVRRRGQEARLRCSPMKGHSHVYWYRQLPEEGLKFMVYLQKENIIDESGMPKERFSAEFPKEGPSILRIQQVVRGDSAAYFCASSRRGTDEQFFGPGTRLTVL.

The chain uses TRBV15 and TRBJ2-2; unclear D gene. Trimming left V 4 bases short and J 6 bases short, with 15 bases between. The germline V gene encodes CDR1 LNHNV and CDR2 YYDKDF (reference sequence). The CDR3 runs to 15 residues. The CDR3 spells CATSKGLGSAGELFF. CDR3 nucleotides: TGTGCCACCAGCAAAGGGCTAGGATCGGCCGGGGAGCTGTTTTTT. The full variable domain, completed using reference TRBV15 and TRBJ2-2, is DAMVIQNPRYQVTQFGKPVTLSCSQTLNHNVMYWYQQKSSQAPKLLFHYYDKDFNNEADTPDNFQSRRPNTSFCFLDIRSPGLGDTAMYLCATSKGLGSAGELFFGEGSRLTVL.